This is a list of T cell receptor beta chains from one sample in a study of CD8 T cells in ankylosing spondylitis. MiXCR was run by TCRdb on the 5' RACE reads, yielding one entry per CDR3 protein. The repertoire holds around 150,000 distinct CDR3 sequences, with approximately 10% as singletons. Sequences were obtained from blood, either unsorted or a sorted T cell fraction (not recorded which). Every receptor here comes from a male donor with ankylosing spondylitis or in good health (not recorded which). CDR3s include the opening cysteine and the closing phenylalanine or tryptophan. The order of the fields is V gene, J gene, CDR3 protein.

TRBV5-1	TRBJ2-3	CASSFAGTSGTDTQYF
TRBV12-3/TRBV12-4	TRBJ2-7	CASTLSHEQYF
TRBV10-3	TRBJ1-5	CAISEDRAQPQHF
TRBV12-3/TRBV12-4	TRBJ1-1	CASRPFLTREAFF
TRBV7-8	TRBJ1-5	CASSQQGIGNQPQHF
TRBV4-2	TRBJ2-5	CASSSAYRDRETQYF
TRBV11-2	TRBJ1-2	CASSLVSQGGYGYTF
TRBV7-9	TRBJ2-2	CASLGQGAGELFF
TRBV3-1	TRBJ2-1	CASSQDYAGLNEQFF
TRBV5-1	TRBJ2-2	CASKETSGTGELFF
TRBV6-1	TRBJ2-2	CASTIGSTGELFF
TRBV28	TRBJ2-3	CASSLQRGGRTDTQYF
TRBV10-3	TRBJ2-7	CATRAQGAYEQYF
TRBV29-1	TRBJ2-5	CSVANGNEETQYF
TRBV24-1	TRBJ1-1	CATSRGPNTEAFF
TRBV6-2/TRBV6-3	TRBJ1-5	CARSPVNSNQPQHF
TRBV20-1	TRBJ2-1	CSAPLRGRENEQFF
TRBV7-2	TRBJ2-1	CASSLGVQSKQFF
TRBV20-1	TRBJ2-7	CSASYGTGVSYEQYF
TRBV30	TRBJ1-5	CAWSVDRDQPQHF
TRBV5-1	TRBJ1-2	CASSEVGNYGYTF
TRBV9	TRBJ2-7	CASSGGLASHSEQYF
TRBV20-1	TRBJ2-5	CSASRTSGGAGETQYF
TRBV27	TRBJ2-5	CASSISGNPSTWGTQYF
TRBV29-1	TRBJ2-7	CSVEVQLQGVGYEQYF
TRBV2	TRBJ2-1	CASTKGARIEARSNEQFF
TRBV7-8	TRBJ1-2	CASSFQQNHGYTF
TRBV28	TRBJ2-1	CASSLTTAGVEQFF
TRBV5-1	TRBJ1-3	CASSLYQTQRGNTIYF
TRBV29-1	TRBJ1-6	CSVSTGEGSPLHF
TRBV9	TRBJ1-2	CASSASGQANYGYTF
TRBV29-1	TRBJ2-2	CSVGPPTNTGELFF
TRBV9	TRBJ2-5	CASSLGGTRETQYF
TRBV6-5	TRBJ1-4	CASSYSERGDTRKLFF
TRBV2	TRBJ2-3	CASRDGSTDTQYF
TRBV6-5	TRBJ1-3	CASSLTDTRAGNTIYF